This TCR beta chain was documented in a study of CD8 T cells in Susac syndrome. Trimming took 11 bases from V and 6 from J, leaving 22 bases between them. Germline CDR1 reads ENHRY; CDR2 reads SYGVKD. CDR3 length: 15 residues. In regard to this clonotype: Its specificity is unknown.

Random hexamers served to reverse transcribe roughly 0.5 to 1 ug RNA. TCRdb recomputed calls from the immunoSEQ multiplex PCR reads with MiXCR, one row per CDR3 protein. Counted here are some 140,000 distinct CDR3 sequences, 80% occurring once; the ten biggest clones make up roughly 0.5%. Regarding the study as a whole: By the study's own acknowledgment, its TCR sequencing and HLA analysis included relatively few individuals.

The rearrangement uses TRBV10-3 and TRBJ2-2; a possible D gene is TRBD2 (6 bases). The clonotype originates from a human donor with multiple sclerosis. Sequencing was performed on CD8+ T cells from PBMCs. The CDR3 sequence is CAVGEVGQRPGELFF. CDR3 nucleotide sequence: TGTGCCGTGGGGGAGGTTGGCCAACGTCCCGGGGAGCTGTTTTTT.